This paragraph covers one T cell receptor beta chain sequence. Some clones are missing from TCRdb's copy, which holds only in-frame ones; the method was immunoSEQ multiplex PCR. The table lists 200,000 to 250,000 clones, approximately 81% of them singletons. The data were obtained in a study of blood T cell repertoires in COVID-19. Germline CDR1 reads LNHNV; CDR2 reads YYDKDF (reference sequence). CDR3 length: 16 amino acids. V was pared by 1 base and J by 0 bases, with 11 bases between. This sequence was found in a woman in her sixties or seventies who had recovered from COVID-19. The chain recombines TRBV15 with TRBJ2-3, with a tentative D call TRBD2 (6 bases). The sequenced material came from peripheral blood. The DNA of the CDR3 is TGTGCCACCAGCAGAGGTACTAGCCAAAGCACAGATACGCAGTATTTT. Translating gives CATSRGTSQSTDTQYF.